A single sample gave rise to the 30 T cell receptor beta chains below, sequenced in a study of radiation and T cells in renal cell carcinoma. Time point in this sample: blood 4 weeks post-SBRT, at nephrectomy. Documented treatment: 15 Gy SBRT to primary tumor, nephrectomy 4 weeks later. Profiled with immunoSEQ multiplex PCR; TCRdb holds only in-frame clones, not every one. The data contain 25,000 to 40,000 clones, over 70% of them singletons. The sample here was blood, taken from a patient whose treatment included radiotherapy and nephrectomy. The source of these receptors is a man aged 60 to 69 with renal cell carcinoma.

The chain has TRBV5-1 and TRBJ2-1; TRBD2 is a possible D gene (5 bases). CDR3 length equals 16 residues. Germline lookup yields CDR1 SGHRS and CDR2 YFSETQ. Deletions cut 4 bases from V and 2 bases from J, with 16 bases between. In DNA, the CDR3 is TGCGCCAGCAGCAAAAAACTAGTTAGCCCCTACAATGAGCAGTTCTTC. It specifies CASSKKLVSPYNEQFF.

The V gene is TRBV10-3, the J gene TRBJ2-1, with D hard to call. CDR3 length equals 15 residues. V gave up 0 bases and J gave up 6 bases, with 12 bases separating them. Germline V gene data show CDR1 as ENHRY and CDR2 as SYGVKD. CDR3 nucleotides: TGTGCCATCAGTGAGTCGCTAGTAGGATCCAATGAGCAGTTCTTC. Protein sequence: CAISESLVGSNEQFF.

The V call is TRBV4-1, the J call TRBJ2-7; 8 bases line up with TRBD2. J lost 2 bases, V lost 2 bases, and 5 bases had no gene match. Germline CDR1 and CDR2: MGHRA and YSYEKL. This CDR3 comprises 15 residues. The CDR3: CASSQLTGGPYEQYF. CDR3 DNA: TGCGCCAGCAGCCAATTGACGGGAGGGCCCTACGAGCAGTACTTC.

In DNA form, the CDR3 reads TGCGCCAGCAGCTTGGCGCAGATACAAGAGACCCAGTACTTC. Its protein is CASSLAQIQETQYF. The chain couples TRBV5-1 to TRBJ2-5; no reliable D call. There are 14 residues in the CDR3. Trimming shortened V by 0 bases and J by 2 bases, and 8 bases separated the two germline ends. The germline V gene encodes CDR1 SGHRS and CDR2 YFSETQ.

The chain carries TRBV5-1 and TRBJ2-5; D might be TRBD2 (7 bases). V gave up 3 bases and J gave up 3 bases, with 12 bases separating them. CDR3 length: 14 residues. CDR1 SGHRS and CDR2 YFSETQ come from the germline V gene. CDR3 nucleotides: TGCGCCAGCAGCTCCAGGGAGGGGGAAGAGACCCAGTACTTC. Translation: CASSSREGEETQYF. The variable domain in full, completed from reference TRBV5-1 and TRBJ2-5, reads KAGVTQTPRYLIKTRGQQVTLSCSPISGHRSVSWYQQTPGQGLQFLFEYFSETQRNKGNFPGRFSGRQFSNSRSEMNVSTLELGDSALYLCASSSREGEETQYFGPGTRLLVL.

The chain combines TRBV20-1 with TRBJ2-1; D gene unclear. V was trimmed by 5 bases and J by 8 bases, leaving 10 bases between them. The CDR3 runs 11 residues. The V gene's germline CDR1 is DFQATT and CDR2 SNEGSKA (reference sequence). The CDR3 DNA is TGCAGTGCTCCAGGTGCGGATGAGCAGTTCTTC. It is translated as CSAPGADEQFF.

This chain joins TRBV10-3 and TRBJ2-7; TRBD1 matches at 7 bases. With V trimmed by 3 bases and J by 0 bases, 11 bases remained unmatched. Germline CDR1 reads ENHRY; CDR2 reads SYGVKD. The CDR3 loop spans 17 amino acids. This chain's CDR3 is CAISDSTGPPYSYEQYF. CDR3 coding DNA: TGTGCCATCAGTGATTCGACAGGGCCACCATACTCCTACGAGCAGTACTTC.

The J gene is TRBJ2-3, the V gene TRBV19; TRBD2 matches at 12 bases. Germline CDR1 LNHDA, CDR2 SQIVND (reference sequence). The CDR3 sequence is 20 residues long. Germline trimming cut 6 bases from V and 6 bases from J; bases unmatched to any gene: 22. The CDR3 DNA is TGTGCCAGTAGCGCGACTAGCGGGAGTTCGGGGGGTATGGTTTTGGATACGCAGTATTTT. Protein sequence: CASSATSGSSGGMVLDTQYF.

The chain employs TRBV2 and TRBJ2-5; no definite D call. From germline, CDR1 is SNHLY and CDR2 FYNNEI. CDR3 length: 12 amino acids. Between the trimmed V and J ends, which lost 1 base and 5 bases, there was a span of 5 bases. The CDR3 sequence: CASSEGSETQYF. CDR3 sequence (DNA): TGTGCCAGCAGTGAAGGATCCGAGACCCAGTACTTC. Variable domain in full (rest from reference TRBV2 and TRBJ2-5): EPEVTQTPSHQVTQMGQEVILRCVPISNHLYFYWYRQILGQKVEFLVSFYNNEISEKSEIFDDQFSVERPDGSNFTLKIRSTKLEDSAMYFCASSEGSETQYFGPGTRLLVL.

The chain is built from TRBV4-1 and TRBJ2-7; 9 positions agree with TRBD2. The junction had 15 bases not matched to a gene; V was cut back by 0 bases and J by 3 bases. The CDR3 extends over 19 amino acids. Germline-derived CDR1 and CDR2 are MGHRA and YSYEKL. In nucleotides, the CDR3 is TGCGCCAGCAGCCAAGATATTCCGCGCCGGGGTAGCGGGAGCTACGAGCAGTACTTC. Translation gives CASSQDIPRRGSGSYEQYF.

This rearrangement joins TRBV7-9 to TRBJ1-2; no clear D gene. The CDR3 sequence is 14 residues long. Germline V gene lookup returns CDR1 SEHNR and CDR2 FQNEAQ (reference sequence). V shed 1 base and J shed 8 bases, with 14 bases lying between them. The CDR3 is CASSLGAFSAGYTF. CDR3 DNA sequence: TGTGCCAGCAGCTTAGGGGCCTTTTCAGCCGGCTACACCTTC.

The chain carries TRBV7-8 and TRBJ1-2, with 9 bases lining up with TRBD1. V was pared by 5 bases and J by 3 bases, with 13 bases of the junction left unmatched. CDR3 length: 17 amino acids. Germline V lookup: CDR1 SGHVS, CDR2 FQNEAQ. The CDR3 DNA reads as TGTGCCAGCAGCGTTGACGCCAACAGGGGGCGATACTATGGCTACACCTTC. Its protein product is CASSVDANRGRYYGYTF. Drawing the rest from reference TRBV7-8 and TRBJ1-2, the complete variable domain is GAGVSQSPRYKVAKRGQDVALRCDPISGHVSLFWYQQALGQGPEFLTYFQNEAQLDKSGLPSDRFFAERPEGSVSTLKIQRTQQEDSAVYLCASSVDANRGRYYGYTFGSGTRLTVV.

The V and J genes are TRBV19 and TRBJ1-4; D unclear. From germline, CDR1 is LNHDA and CDR2 SQIVND (reference sequence). V was shortened by 6 bases and J by 2 bases, with 13 bases between the two germline ends. This CDR3 contains 15 residues. In nucleotides, the CDR3 is TGTGCCAGTAGAAGCCTCGGGATCACTAATGAAAAACTGTTTTTT. Translating it yields CASRSLGITNEKLFF.

CDR3 in DNA: TGCGCCAGCAGCTTGGAGTTCGGCAGTAGCTCCTACGAGCAGTACTTC. It yields the protein CASSLEFGSSSYEQYF. V is TRBV5-1 and J is TRBJ2-7; D remains unclear. This CDR3 has 16 residues. Germline V gives CDR1 SGHRS, CDR2 YFSETQ. V lost 0 bases, J lost 0 bases, and 13 bases lay in between. The whole variable domain, filled in from reference TRBV5-1 and TRBJ2-7, reads KAGVTQTPRYLIKTRGQQVTLSCSPISGHRSVSWYQQTPGQGLQFLFEYFSETQRNKGNFPGRFSGRQFSNSRSEMNVSTLELGDSALYLCASSLEFGSSSYEQYFGPGTRLTVT.

The rearrangement links TRBV29-1 to TRBJ2-1; no firm D call. With 6 bases removed from V and 6 bases from J, the gap between germline ends came to 12 bases. The V gene's germline CDR1 is SQVTM and CDR2 ANQGSEA. The CDR3 contains 12 residues. In DNA, the CDR3 is TGCAGCGTAACAAAATTGGGCAATGAGCAGTTCTTC. This translates into CSVTKLGNEQFF.

V gene TRBV19 combines with J gene TRBJ1-4, with 8 positions matching TRBD1. V lost 5 bases and J lost 8; bases outside the gene matches: 7. Germline CDR1 LNHDA, CDR2 SQIVND (reference sequence). The CDR3 totals 14 residues. The CDR3: CASSPGQGSEKLFF. In DNA, the CDR3 is TGTGCCAGTAGTCCAGGACAGGGATCGGAAAAACTGTTTTTT.

This clone is a singleton in its sample. The chain joins TRBV5-4 to TRBJ2-7, with 9 bases that match TRBD2. The CDR3 has 15 residues. Germline-derived CDR1 and CDR2 are SGHNT and YYREEE (reference sequence). After removal of 0 bases from V and 4 bases from J, the junction contained 5 bases not matched to a gene. The CDR3 DNA is TGTGCCAGCAGCTTGGGACTAGCGGAGATGTACGAGCAGTACTTC. This codes for CASSLGLAEMYEQYF.

The V and J genes are TRBV7-9 and TRBJ2-1; D ambiguous. The CDR3 loop spans 11 amino acids. V lost 6 bases, J lost 10 bases, and 10 bases lay in between. Germline V lookup: CDR1 SEHNR, CDR2 FQNEAQ (reference sequence). The CDR3 nucleotides are TGTGCCAGCAGGTCATATGACGAGCAGTTCTTC. Its translation is CASRSYDEQFF.

The chain recombines TRBV7-2 with TRBJ2-4; a weak D match, TRBD2 (7 bases). The CDR3 is made up of 17 amino acids. Germline V gene data show CDR1 as SGHTA and CDR2 as FQGNSA. V was cut by 5 bases and J by 3 bases, with 20 bases left in between. The CDR3 DNA is TGTGCCAGCAGCAACCTGGAGGGAGGGGGGCTCAAAAACATTCAGTACTTC. Translating it yields CASSNLEGGGLKNIQYF.

The chain has TRBV6-5 and TRBJ2-7; TRBD2 matches 7 bases. Germline values: CDR1 MNHEY, CDR2 SVGAGI. The J segment lost 0 bases and the V segment lost 6 bases, leaving 8 bases of the junction unmatched. The CDR3 sequence is 15 residues long. The CDR3 nucleotides are TGTGCCAGCAGCTGGAGCGGGACGGGCTCCTACGAGCAGTACTTC. This gives the protein CASSWSGTGSYEQYF.

This clone was detected only a few times. The gene calls are TRBV7-9 and TRBJ1-6; D gene uncertain. The length of the CDR3 is 14 residues. Germline CDR1 is SEHNR and CDR2 is FQNEAQ (reference sequence). V was clipped by 1 base and J by 6 bases, with 7 bases between them. The CDR3 protein is CASSLEQTNSPLHF. The DNA of the CDR3 is TGTGCCAGCAGCTTAGAACAGACTAATTCACCCCTCCACTTT.

The chain couples TRBV11-2 to TRBJ1-1, with D maybe TRBD1 (5 bases). V was clipped by 0 bases and J by 5 bases, with 22 bases between them. The germline V gene encodes CDR1 SGHAT and CDR2 FQNNGV. The CDR3 is 18 amino acids. The CDR3 DNA is TGTGCCAGCAGCTTAGACACTCAACATGGGGCTGGGAAGACTGAAGCTTTCTTT. Protein sequence: CASSLDTQHGAGKTEAFF. The variable domain in full, with the rest retrieved from reference TRBV11-2 and TRBJ1-1, is EAGVAQSPRYKIIEKRQSVAFWCNPISGHATLYWYQQILGQGPKLLIQFQNNGVVDDSQLPKDRFSAERLKGVDSTLKIQPAKLEDSAVYLCASSLDTQHGAGKTEAFFGQGTRLTVV.

The gene calls are TRBV5-4 and TRBJ2-3; D unresolved. The length of the CDR3 is 14 residues. Trimming cost V 1 base and J 2 bases, with 8 bases left between them. Germline CDR1 SGHNT, CDR2 YYREEE (reference sequence). The CDR3 nucleotides read TGTGCCAGCAGCTTGCCACGGGCCACAGATACGCAGTATTTT. Translating gives CASSLPRATDTQYF.

This chain links TRBV10-3 with TRBJ2-3; D is unclear. The germline V gene has CDR1 ENHRY and CDR2 SYGVKD. V was pared by 1 base and J by 0 bases, with 2 bases between. This CDR3 contains 13 residues. The CDR3, as DNA: TGTGCCATCAGTGAGTTCAGCACAGATACGCAGTATTTT. Residues: CAISEFSTDTQYF.

The V gene is TRBV30, the J gene TRBJ2-3; D gene ambiguous. CDR1 is GTSNPN and CDR2 is SVGIG in the germline V gene (reference sequence). CDR3 length: 13 residues. The ends were cut back, 0 bases at V and 5 bases at J, with 9 bases in the middle. The CDR3 is CAWSVQGLDTQYF. The CDR3 DNA follows: TGTGCCTGGAGTGTACAAGGCCTAGATACGCAGTATTTT.

This sequence joins TRBV11-3 and TRBJ2-7; no definite D call. Germline values: CDR1 SGHNT, CDR2 YENEEA. The CDR3 has 13 amino acids. Trimming stripped 1 base from V and 6 bases from J, with 10 bases between. CDR3 sequence: CASSLGRFAEQYF. The CDR3, as DNA: TGTGCCAGCAGCTTAGGAAGGTTTGCCGAGCAGTACTTC.

V is TRBV29-1 and J is TRBJ2-1, with D perhaps assigned TRBD1 or TRBD2 (5 bases each). The V end was cut by 3 bases, the J end by 4 bases, with 7 bases between. This CDR3 has 12 amino acids. Germline loops: CDR1 SQVTM, CDR2 ANQGSEA. The CDR3 DNA reads as TGCAGCGTTGATGAGGGGTACAATGAGCAGTTCTTC. Residues: CSVDEGYNEQFF.

CDR3 amino acids: CASSQGTSGPHGEQFF. The CDR3 DNA follows: TGTGCCAGCAGCCAGGGGACTAGCGGCCCACATGGCGAGCAGTTCTTC. This chain joins TRBV7-9 and TRBJ2-1, with 11 nucleotides matching TRBD2. V gave up 5 bases and J gave up 10 bases; unmatched junction bases: 13. Per the germline V gene, CDR1 is SEHNR and CDR2 is FQNEAQ (reference sequence). The CDR3 sequence is 16 residues long.

The chain employs TRBV6-5 and TRBJ2-2; D is possibly TRBD1 (6 bases). The CDR3 has 16 residues. With 6 bases removed from V and 3 bases from J, the gap between germline ends came to 17 bases. The germline V gene has CDR1 MNHEY and CDR2 SVGAGI. The CDR3 here is CASSYRQVVYTGELFF. The CDR3 DNA sequence: TGTGCCAGCAGCTACAGACAGGTTGTCTACACCGGGGAGCTGTTTTTT.

This chain links TRBV25-1 with TRBJ1-6, with 7 bases identical to TRBD1. CDR3 size: 13 residues. The V and J ends lost 2 bases and 11 bases, in that order; junction bases with no gene match: 3. The V gene's germline CDR1 is MGHDK and CDR2 SYGVNS. As DNA, the CDR3 is TGTGCCAGCAGTGAACGGGACAGCGCACCCCTCCACTTT. This encodes CASSERDSAPLHF.